This T cell receptor beta chain was recorded in a study of OX40 agonist ivuxolimab in advanced cancers. As for the study more broadly: Ivuxolimab was an agonistic, fully human IgG2 monoclonal antibody directed against OX40 (CD134), a costimulatory receptor. Intravenous ivuxolimab was administered to patients every 2 weeks at six dose levels: 0.01, 0.1, 0.3, 1.5, 3 and 10 mg/kg. Among the roughly 54 dose-escalation patients, some 20 had hepatocellular carcinoma, approximately 15 melanoma, 9 renal cell carcinoma and 9 head and neck cancer. The dose-escalation cohort was 80% to 90% male with a mean age of around 62 years, ranging from roughly 20 to 85. Prior anti-PD-1, anti-PD-L1 or anti-CTLA-4 therapy was permitted, and approximately 39% of dose-escalation patients had received checkpoint inhibitors. Three dose-escalation patients achieved partial responses, one with hepatocellular carcinoma and two with cutaneous melanoma. The purpose of peripheral TCRbeta sequencing was to test whether ivuxolimab changed TCR sequence diversity and led to clonal T-cell expansion. The monotherapy dose-escalation portion (N ≈ 56 patients) of the phase I ivuxolimab trial is reported in the paper.

Patients with a history of autoimmune disease or receiving systemic immunosuppression were excluded from the trial. Peripheral blood for TCR sequencing was drawn from every dose cohort at baseline, at cycle 4 day 1 and at cycle 7 day 1. The samples were taken from a phase I, first-in-human, multicenter, open-label dose-escalation trial of ivuxolimab. Adults with locally advanced or metastatic melanoma, renal cell carcinoma, hepatocellular carcinoma or head and neck squamous cell carcinoma were enrolled in the trial. Before TCR sequencing, CD4+ and CD8+ T cells were separately sorted from peripheral blood. Genomic DNA was extracted from sorted cells for sequencing of the TCRbeta CDR3 region. TCRbeta CDR3 regions were sequenced using the immunoSEQ Assay. Sourced from immuneACCESS, this table was stored by TCRdb with only in-frame sequences that have V and J called. A share of the clones is absent; for the studies checked, an unresolved V gene accounts for under half, and the remainder has no known explanation. For this sample there are roughly 15,000 clones; over 75% appear just once. Over 25% of the sample is in the top ten clones.

Turning to this clone: No antigen is known for it. It has no much larger one-base neighbor in the sample; base qualities were not kept.

The paper as a whole reports these results and caveats: On average, CD8+ T cells showed more expanded clones than CD4+ T cells after ivuxolimab. In the 0.1-3.0 mg/kg groups, partial responders had among the lowest normalized peripheral clonal expansion, particularly in CD8+ T cells. The antigen specificity of the clonally expanded peripheral T cells was not determined. Clonal expansion of both CD4+ and CD8+ blood T cells was observed from baseline to week 6 at doses 0.1 to 3.0 mg/kg. Low levels of normalized T-cell clonal expansion were also shown by some nonresponding patients.

The CDR3 runs 17 amino acids, cysteine and phenylalanine included. Just the 51-base CDR3 DNA is kept, in frame starting at base 1. Via the germline V gene, CDR1 is SGHAT and CDR2 FQNNGV. V loses 0 bases of germline sequence and J loses 6 bases, and the interval between the two ends is 15 bases. This receptor chain uses TRBV11-2 and TRBJ1-6; possibly the D gene is TRBD1, per 6 matching bases. The source is an adult with an advanced solid tumor such as melanoma, head and neck, liver or kidney cancer. The specimen comprised CD4+ or CD8+ T cells sorted from blood, sampled in a trial of the OX40 agonist ivuxolimab. The DNA is as follows: TGTGCCAGCAGCTTAGAGGTCGCCGGGACAAGTAATTCACCCCTCCACTTT. This sequence encodes CASSLEVAGTSNSPLHF.